This TCR beta chain was found in a study of shared clonotypes between healthy human individuals. Regarding the study as a whole: It was the few donors that limited the genetic and exposure-history diversity represented.

Among the donors, all were Caucasian adults who lived in Nashville, Tennessee. At the deep level, the assay was run. Each PCR replicate run on unsorted PBMC took in 300 to 350 ng DNA, around 30,000 T cell genomes. Repertoires were generated with immunoSEQ multiplex PCR, while TCRdb's copy carries only in-frame clones and drops some. The data contain around 500,000 clones, approximately 84% of them singletons. On this clone itself: The antigen is unknown.

The V end lost 5 bases, the J end lost 6 bases, and 11 bases lay between the germline ends. Germline CDR1 reads SNHLY; CDR2 reads FYNNEI. The CDR3 sequence is 13 residues long. This rearrangement joins TRBV2 to TRBJ2-1; the D gene is possibly TRBD1 (5 bases). Sequences were obtained from PBMCs. This clonotype originated in a woman in her thirties or forties in good health. Some clones in this sample may be carry-over from other donors' samples. CDR3 DNA: TGTGCCAGCAGTCCAATAAGGGGCAATGAGCAGTTCTTC. As protein: CASSPIRGNEQFF.